This T cell receptor (beta chain) is from a study of blood T cell repertoires in COVID-19. About the research overall: COVID-19 samples, acute and convalescent, were from the United States, Italy and Spain. T cells, B-cell-depleted T cells, or PBMCs provided the cDNA or gDNA that served as material.

The germline CDR1 and CDR2 sequences are SNHLY and FYNNEI. The CDR3 totals 14 residues. Trimming took 2 bases from V and 6 from J, leaving 12 bases between them. Repertoires were generated with immunoSEQ multiplex PCR, while TCRdb's copy carries only in-frame clones and drops some. The data contain about 300,000 clones, about nine tenths of them singletons. Seattle patients were enrolled while actively infected and followed longitudinally. The source is a woman aged 30 to 39 with COVID-19, enrolled during active disease. This chain joins TRBV2 and TRBJ2-3, with a tentative D call TRBD2 (7 bases). What was sequenced was peripheral blood. CDR3 sequence: CASSEIGGADTQYF. The CDR3, as DNA: TGTGCCAGCAGTGAAATAGGGGGGGCGGATACGCAGTATTTT.